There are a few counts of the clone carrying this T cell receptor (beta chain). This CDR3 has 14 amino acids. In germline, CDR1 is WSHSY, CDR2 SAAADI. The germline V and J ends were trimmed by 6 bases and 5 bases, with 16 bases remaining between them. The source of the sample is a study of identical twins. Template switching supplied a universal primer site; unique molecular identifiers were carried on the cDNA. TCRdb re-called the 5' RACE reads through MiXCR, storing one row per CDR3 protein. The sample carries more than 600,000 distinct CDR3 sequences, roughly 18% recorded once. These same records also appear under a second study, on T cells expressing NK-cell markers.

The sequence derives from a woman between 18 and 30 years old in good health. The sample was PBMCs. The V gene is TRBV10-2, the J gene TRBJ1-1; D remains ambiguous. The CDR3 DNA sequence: TGCGCCAGCAGCGGGCCCTGGGTAAGGACTGAAGCTTTCTTT. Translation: CASSGPWVRTEAFF.